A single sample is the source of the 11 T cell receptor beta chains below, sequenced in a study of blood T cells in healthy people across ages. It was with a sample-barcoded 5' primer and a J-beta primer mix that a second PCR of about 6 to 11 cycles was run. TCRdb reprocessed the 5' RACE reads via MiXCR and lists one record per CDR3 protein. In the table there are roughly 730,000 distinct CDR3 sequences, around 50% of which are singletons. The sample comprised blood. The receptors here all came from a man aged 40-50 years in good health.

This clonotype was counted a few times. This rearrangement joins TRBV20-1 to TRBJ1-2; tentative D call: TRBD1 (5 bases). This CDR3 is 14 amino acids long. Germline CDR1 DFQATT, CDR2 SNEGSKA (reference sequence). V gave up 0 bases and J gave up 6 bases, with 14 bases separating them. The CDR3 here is CSARDLTVSHGYTF. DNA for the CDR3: TGCAGTGCTAGAGATTTGACAGTCTCCCATGGCTACACCTTC.

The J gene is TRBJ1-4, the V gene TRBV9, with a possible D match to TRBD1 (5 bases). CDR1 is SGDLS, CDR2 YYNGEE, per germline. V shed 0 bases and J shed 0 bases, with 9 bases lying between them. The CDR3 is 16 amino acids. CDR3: CASSVGQPSTNEKLFF. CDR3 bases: TGTGCCAGCAGCGTAGGACAGCCGTCAACTAATGAAAAACTGTTTTTT.

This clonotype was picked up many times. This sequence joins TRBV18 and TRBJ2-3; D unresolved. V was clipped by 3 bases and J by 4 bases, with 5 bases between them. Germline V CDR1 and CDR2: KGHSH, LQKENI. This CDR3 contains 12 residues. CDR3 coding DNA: TGTGCCAGCTCACCTAGTTCAGATACGCAGTATTTT. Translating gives CASSPSSDTQYF.

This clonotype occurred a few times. CDR3 in amino acids: CASSLVSTGELFF. The DNA for the CDR3 is TGTGCCAGCAGCTTAGTCAGCACCGGGGAGCTGTTTTTT. The V and J genes are TRBV7-2 and TRBJ2-2; D uncertain. CDR3 length equals 13 residues. Germline CDR1 and CDR2: SGHTA and FQGNSA. V was pared by 1 base and J by 4 bases, with 4 bases between.

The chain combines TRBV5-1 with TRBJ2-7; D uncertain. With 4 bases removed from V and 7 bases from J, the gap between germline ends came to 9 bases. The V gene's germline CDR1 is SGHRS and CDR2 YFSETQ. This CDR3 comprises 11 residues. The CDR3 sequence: CASSTEREQYF. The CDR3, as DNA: TGCGCCAGCAGCACAGAGAGAGAGCAGTACTTC.

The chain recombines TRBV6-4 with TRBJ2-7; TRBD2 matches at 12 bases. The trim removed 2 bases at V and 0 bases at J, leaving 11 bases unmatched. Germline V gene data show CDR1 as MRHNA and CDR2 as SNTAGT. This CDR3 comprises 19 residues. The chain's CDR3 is CASSDKRTSGIKGSYEQYF. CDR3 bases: TGTGCCAGCAGTGACAAAAGGACTAGCGGGATAAAGGGCTCCTACGAGCAGTACTTC.

Here the CDR3 DNA reads TGTGCCAGCAGCCCTGGGACAGGAAGAATCGACGGCTACACCTTC. Residues: CASSPGTGRIDGYTF. The chain has TRBV7-3 and TRBJ1-2; 8 bases line up with TRBD1. From germline, CDR1 is SGHTA and CDR2 FQGTGA. V gave up 5 bases and J gave up 8 bases; unmatched junction bases: 13. The CDR3 covers 15 residues.

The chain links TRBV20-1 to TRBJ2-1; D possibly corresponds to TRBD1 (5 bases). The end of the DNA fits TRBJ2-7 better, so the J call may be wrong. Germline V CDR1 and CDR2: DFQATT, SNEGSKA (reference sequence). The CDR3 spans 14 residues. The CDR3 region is CSAHRDRDPYEQYF. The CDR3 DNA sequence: TGCAGTGCTCATCGAGACAGAGACCCCTACGAGCAGTACTTC.

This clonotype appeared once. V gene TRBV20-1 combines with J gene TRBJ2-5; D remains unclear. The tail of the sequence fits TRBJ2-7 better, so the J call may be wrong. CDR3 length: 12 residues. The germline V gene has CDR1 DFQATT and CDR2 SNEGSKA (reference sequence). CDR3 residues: CSASFRVSEQYF. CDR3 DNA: TGCAGTGCTAGTTTTCGGGTTTCCGAGCAGTACTTC.

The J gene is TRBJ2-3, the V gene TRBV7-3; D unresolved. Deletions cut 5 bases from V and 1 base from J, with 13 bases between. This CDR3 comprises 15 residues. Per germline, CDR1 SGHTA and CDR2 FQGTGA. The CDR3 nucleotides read TGTGCCAGCAGCATAGACAAGAGAGGCACAGATACGCAGTATTTT. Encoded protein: CASSIDKRGTDTQYF. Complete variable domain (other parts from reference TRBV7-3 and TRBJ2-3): GAGVSQTPSNKVTEKGKYVELRCDPISGHTALYWYRQSLGQGPEFLIYFQGTGAADDSGLPNDRFFAVRPEGSVSTLKIQRTERGDSAVYLCASSIDKRGTDTQYFGPGTRLTVL.

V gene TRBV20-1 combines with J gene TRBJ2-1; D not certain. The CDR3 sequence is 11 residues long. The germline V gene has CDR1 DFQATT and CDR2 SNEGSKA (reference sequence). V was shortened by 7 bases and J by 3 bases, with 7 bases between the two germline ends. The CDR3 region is CSGDYYNEQFF. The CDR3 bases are TGCAGTGGGGATTACTACAATGAGCAGTTCTTC.